This TCR beta chain came from a study of regulatory T cells in long-lasting Graves disease. Study-wide context: Prior antithyroid drug treatment in newly diagnosed Graves' patients lasted under 3 months. General study points: Rather than thyroid tissue, only peripheral blood underwent study.

This clonotype occurred many times. Its antigen is unknown. To make TCR beta libraries, researchers used iRepertoire HTBI primers and Arm-PCR of CDR3 regions. TCRdb processed the multiplex PCR reads anew with MiXCR; each CDR3 protein has one entry. The sample shows about 540,000 distinct CDR3 sequences, roughly 12% of them seen only once. Time point: newly diagnosed GD, antithyroid drugs for less than 3 months. The TCR library used RNA extracted from PBMCs. The same data also contributed to another study, on T cells in Graves' hyperthyroidism and ophthalmopathy. Turning to that study: Every diagnosis used clinical symptoms, serum thyroxine and TRAb, thyroid ultrasound and orbital computed tomography.

The TCR comes from a man under 40 with Graves disease. Specimen: peripheral blood mononuclear cells (PBMCs), collected at new diagnosis, from a patient treated with antithyroid drugs.

The CDR3 spells CASRDRGRYNEQFF. CDR3 sequence (DNA): TGTGCCAGTCGAGACAGGGGGCGGTACAATGAGCAGTTCTTC. The chain uses TRBV6-2 or TRBV6-3 and TRBJ2-1, with TRBD1 matching 10 bases. The CDR3 has 14 amino acids. CDR1 is MNHEY, CDR2 SVGEGT, per germline. Trimming cost V 9 bases and J 4 bases; bases outside gene matches: 6.